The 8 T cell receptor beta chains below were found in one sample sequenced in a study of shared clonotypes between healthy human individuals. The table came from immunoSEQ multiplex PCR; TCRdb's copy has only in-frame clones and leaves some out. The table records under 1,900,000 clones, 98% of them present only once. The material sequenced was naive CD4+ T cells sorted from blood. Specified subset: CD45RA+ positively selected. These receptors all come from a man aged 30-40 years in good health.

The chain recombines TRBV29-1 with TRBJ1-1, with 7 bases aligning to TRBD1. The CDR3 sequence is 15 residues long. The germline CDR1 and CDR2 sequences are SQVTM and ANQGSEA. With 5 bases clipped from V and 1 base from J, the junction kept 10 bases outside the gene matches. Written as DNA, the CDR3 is TGCAGCGTTTTCACAGGGGATGGGCCGAACACTGAAGCTTTCTTT. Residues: CSVFTGDGPNTEAFF.

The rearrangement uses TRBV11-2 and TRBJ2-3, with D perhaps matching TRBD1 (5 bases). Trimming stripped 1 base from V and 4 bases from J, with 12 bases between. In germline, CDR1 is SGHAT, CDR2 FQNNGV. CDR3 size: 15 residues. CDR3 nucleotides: TGTGCCAGCAGCTTAGGTGGGGCCGACCCAGATACGCAGTATTTT. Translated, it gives CASSLGGADPDTQYF.

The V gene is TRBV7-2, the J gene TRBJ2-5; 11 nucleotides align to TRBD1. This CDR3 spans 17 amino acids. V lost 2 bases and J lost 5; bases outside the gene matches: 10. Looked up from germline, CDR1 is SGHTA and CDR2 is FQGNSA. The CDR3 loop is CASSLWPGGTGGETQYF. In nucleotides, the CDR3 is TGTGCCAGCAGCTTATGGCCGGGAGGGACAGGGGGGGAGACCCAGTACTTC.

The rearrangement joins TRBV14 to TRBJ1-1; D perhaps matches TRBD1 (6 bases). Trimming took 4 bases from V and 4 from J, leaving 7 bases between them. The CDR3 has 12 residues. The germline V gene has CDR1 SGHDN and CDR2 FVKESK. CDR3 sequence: CASSRGPTEAFF. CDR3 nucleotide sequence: TGTGCCAGCAGCCGGGGGCCCACTGAAGCTTTCTTT.

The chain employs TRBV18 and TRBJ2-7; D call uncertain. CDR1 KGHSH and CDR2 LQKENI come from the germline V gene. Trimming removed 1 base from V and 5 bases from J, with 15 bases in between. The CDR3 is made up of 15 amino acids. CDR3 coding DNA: TGTGCCAGCTCACCACAGGTTGACGTGGACCACGAGCAGTACTTC. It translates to CASSPQVDVDHEQYF.

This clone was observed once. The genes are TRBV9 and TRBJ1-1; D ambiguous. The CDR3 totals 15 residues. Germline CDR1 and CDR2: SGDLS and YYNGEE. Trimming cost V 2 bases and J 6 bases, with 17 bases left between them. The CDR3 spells CASSVLPIPDPEAFF. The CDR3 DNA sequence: TGTGCCAGCAGCGTTTTGCCGATCCCGGACCCTGAAGCTTTCTTT.

CDR3 nucleotides: TGTGCCAGTGGGGGATCACAGGGACCCCAGCATTTT. Translating gives CASGGSQGPQHF. The chain couples TRBV19 to TRBJ1-5; D possibly corresponds to TRBD1 (6 bases). CDR1 is LNHDA, CDR2 SQIVND, per germline (reference sequence). The CDR3 covers 12 residues. V lost 8 bases and J 10 bases, leaving 15 bases between the germline ends.

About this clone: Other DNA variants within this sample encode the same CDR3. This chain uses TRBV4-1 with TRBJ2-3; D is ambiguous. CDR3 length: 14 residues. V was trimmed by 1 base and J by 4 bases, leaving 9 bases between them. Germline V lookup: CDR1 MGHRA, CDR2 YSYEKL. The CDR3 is CASSQGLAADTQYF. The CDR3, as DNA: TGCGCCAGCAGCCAAGGGCTGGCGGCAGATACGCAGTATTTT.